Sequencing of this TCR beta chain was carried out in a study of cytomegalovirus exposure and HLA in healthy donors. Study-wide points: Certain indistinguishable V segments, among them TRBV6-2 and TRBV6-3, were excluded. Associated with cytomegalovirus, according to the listing, were 150 to 200 TCR beta chains.

The CDR3 sequence is 17 residues long. Germline V gene lookup returns CDR1 SGHDT and CDR2 YYEEEE. Losses at the gene ends were 5 bases for V and 0 bases for J; bases not matched to a gene: 11. As to this clone: Its specificity is unknown.

13 Jbeta primers and 60 Vbeta primers were used for the PCR. Sequenced by immunoSEQ multiplex PCR; TCRdb stores in-frame clones only, minus some. Of about 160,000 clones listed, around four fifths are singletons. The origin of this receptor is a boy aged 2 to 9 in good health and CMV-seronegative. What was sequenced was PBMCs. The chain carries TRBV5-6 and TRBJ1-3; TRBD1 matches 7 bases. CDR3: CASSRWGDSSSGNTIYF. CDR3 in DNA: TGTGCCAGCAGTCGGTGGGGGGACAGTTCCTCTGGAAACACCATATATTTT.